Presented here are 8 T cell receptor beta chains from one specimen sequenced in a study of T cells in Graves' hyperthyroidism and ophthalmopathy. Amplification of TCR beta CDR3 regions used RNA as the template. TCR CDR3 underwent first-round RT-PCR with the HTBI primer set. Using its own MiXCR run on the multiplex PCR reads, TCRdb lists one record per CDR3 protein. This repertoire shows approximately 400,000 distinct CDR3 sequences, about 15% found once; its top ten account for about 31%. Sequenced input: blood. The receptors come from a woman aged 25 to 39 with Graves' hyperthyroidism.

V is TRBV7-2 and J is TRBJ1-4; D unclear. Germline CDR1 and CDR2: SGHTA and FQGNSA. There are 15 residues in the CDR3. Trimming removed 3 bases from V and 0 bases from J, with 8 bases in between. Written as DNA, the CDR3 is TGTGCCAGCAGCTTGTCCGATGCAACTAATGAAAAACTGTTTTTT. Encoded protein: CASSLSDATNEKLFF. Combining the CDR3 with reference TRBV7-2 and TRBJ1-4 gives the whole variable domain GAGVSQSPSNKVTEKGKDVELRCDPISGHTALYWYRQSLGQGLEFLIYFQGNSAPDKSGLPSDRFSAERTGGSVSTLTIQRTQQEDSAVYLCASSLSDATNEKLFFGSGTQLSVL.

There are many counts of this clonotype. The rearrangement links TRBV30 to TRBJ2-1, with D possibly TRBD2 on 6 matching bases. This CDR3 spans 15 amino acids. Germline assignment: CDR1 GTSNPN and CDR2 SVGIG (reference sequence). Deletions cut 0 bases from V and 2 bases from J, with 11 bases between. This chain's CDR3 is CAWSVVGGTYNEQFF. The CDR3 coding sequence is TGTGCCTGGAGTGTAGTGGGAGGCACCTACAATGAGCAGTTCTTC.

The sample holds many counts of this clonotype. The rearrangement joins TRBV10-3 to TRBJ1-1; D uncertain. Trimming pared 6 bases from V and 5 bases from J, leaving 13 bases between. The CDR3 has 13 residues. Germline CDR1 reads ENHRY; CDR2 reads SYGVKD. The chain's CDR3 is CAISKVGSTEAFF. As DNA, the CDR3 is TGTGCCATCAGCAAGGTAGGGAGTACTGAAGCTTTCTTT.

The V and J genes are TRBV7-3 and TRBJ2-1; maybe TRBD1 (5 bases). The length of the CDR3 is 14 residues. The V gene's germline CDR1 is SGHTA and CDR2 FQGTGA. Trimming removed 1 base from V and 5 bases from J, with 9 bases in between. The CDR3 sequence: CASSLNPGNNEQFF. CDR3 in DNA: TGTGCCAGCAGCTTAAACCCAGGGAACAATGAGCAGTTCTTC.

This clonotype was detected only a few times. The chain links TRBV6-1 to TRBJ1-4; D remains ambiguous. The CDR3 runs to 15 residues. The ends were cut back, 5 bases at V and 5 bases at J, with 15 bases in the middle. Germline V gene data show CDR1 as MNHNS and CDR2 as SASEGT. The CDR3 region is CASSLLSRSNEKLFF. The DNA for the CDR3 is TGTGCCAGCAGTTTACTCTCCAGATCCAATGAAAAACTGTTTTTT.

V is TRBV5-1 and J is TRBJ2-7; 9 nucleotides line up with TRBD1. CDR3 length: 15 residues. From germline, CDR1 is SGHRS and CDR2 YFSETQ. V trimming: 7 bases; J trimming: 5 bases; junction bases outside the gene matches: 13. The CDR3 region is CASRYGQGRANEQYF. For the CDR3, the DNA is TGCGCCAGCCGCTACGGACAGGGGCGGGCAAACGAGCAGTACTTC.

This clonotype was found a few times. The CDR3 loop reads CASTTPGLTEAFF. CDR3 coding DNA: TGTGCCAGCACCACCCCAGGGCTCACTGAAGCTTTCTTT. This chain uses TRBV6-2 or TRBV6-3 with TRBJ1-1, with D perhaps TRBD1 (5 bases). Germline V lookup: CDR1 MNHEY, CDR2 SVGEGT. V lost 7 bases and J lost 4, with 13 bases in between. This CDR3 comprises 13 residues.

This CDR3 is CASSYRAYQVLYEQYF. Here the CDR3 DNA reads TGTGCCAGCAGTTACCGAGCGTACCAGGTACTCTACGAGCAGTACTTC. The chain combines TRBV6-2 or TRBV6-3 with TRBJ2-7; unclear D gene. The CDR3 has 16 amino acids. Trimming shortened V by 2 bases and J by 3 bases, and 17 bases separated the two germline ends. Per germline, CDR1 MNHEY and CDR2 SVGEGT.